This T cell receptor beta chain came from a study of beta chain features in type 1 diabetes. Study details: Patients did not differ from healthy donors in age, gender or cell yield. Researchers looked at around 100 million sorted cells across all samples. Study-wide findings and caveats: Across all four CD4+ subsets, people with type 1 diabetes showed modestly shorter TCRB CDR3s. Insertions at VDJ junctions were less frequent in type 1 diabetes patients. These patients also deleted more nucleotides at the same junctions.

Sorted populations all exceeded 95% purity. This clone was recorded a few times. Its target is not known. CDR1 is SGHTA and CDR2 is FQGTGA in the germline V gene. CDR3 length: 16 amino acids. J was trimmed by 4 bases and V by 1 base; bases with no gene match: 8. What was sequenced were expressed TCRB transcripts, since all of the isolated RNA had been reverse transcribed. The method was immunoSEQ multiplex PCR; TCRdb's version includes in-frame clones alone and lacks a portion of them. The repertoire holds 200,000 to 250,000 clones, with roughly 17% as singletons. This clonotype originated in a man younger than 40 with type 1 diabetes. The sample comprised naive CD4+ T cells from blood. The gene calls are TRBV7-3 and TRBJ2-5; 8 nucleotides align to TRBD2. The CDR3 loop is CASSLKTGRAVETQYF. CDR3 coding DNA: TGTGCCAGCAGCTTAAAGACCGGGAGGGCCGTAGAGACCCAGTACTTC. Combining the CDR3 with reference TRBV7-3 and TRBJ2-5 gives the whole variable domain GAGVSQTPSNKVTEKGKYVELRCDPISGHTALYWYRQSLGQGPEFLIYFQGTGAADDSGLPNDRFFAVRPEGSVSTLKIQRTERGDSAVYLCASSLKTGRAVETQYFGPGTRLLVL.